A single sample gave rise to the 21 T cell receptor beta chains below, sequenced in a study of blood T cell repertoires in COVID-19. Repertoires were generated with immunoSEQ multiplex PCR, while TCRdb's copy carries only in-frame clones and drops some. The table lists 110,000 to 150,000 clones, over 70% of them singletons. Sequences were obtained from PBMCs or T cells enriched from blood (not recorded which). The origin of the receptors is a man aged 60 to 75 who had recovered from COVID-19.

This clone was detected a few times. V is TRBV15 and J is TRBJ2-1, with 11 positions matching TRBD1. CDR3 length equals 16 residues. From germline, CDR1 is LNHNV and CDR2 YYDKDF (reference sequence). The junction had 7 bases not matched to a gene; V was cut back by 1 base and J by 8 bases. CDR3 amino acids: CATSRGRTGGLDEQFF. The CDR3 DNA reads TGTGCCACCAGCAGAGGGCGGACAGGGGGCTTAGATGAGCAGTTCTTC. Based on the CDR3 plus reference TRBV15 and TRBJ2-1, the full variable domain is DAMVIQNPRYQVTQFGKPVTLSCSQTLNHNVMYWYQQKSSQAPKLLFHYYDKDFNNEADTPDNFQSRRPNTSFCFLDIRSPGLGDTAMYLCATSRGRTGGLDEQFFGPGTRLTVL.

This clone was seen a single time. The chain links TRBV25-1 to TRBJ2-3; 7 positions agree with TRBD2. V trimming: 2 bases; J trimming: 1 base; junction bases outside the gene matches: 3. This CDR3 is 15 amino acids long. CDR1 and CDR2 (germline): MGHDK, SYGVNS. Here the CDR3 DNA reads TGTGCCAGCAGTGAAGGCGGGAGAGGCACAGATACGCAGTATTTT. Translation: CASSEGGRGTDTQYF.

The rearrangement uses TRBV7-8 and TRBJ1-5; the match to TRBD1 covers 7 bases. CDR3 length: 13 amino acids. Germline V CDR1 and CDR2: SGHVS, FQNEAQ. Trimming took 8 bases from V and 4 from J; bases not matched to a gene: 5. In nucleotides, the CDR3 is TGTGCCAGCTGTGACAGGGCAAATCAGCCCCAGCATTTT. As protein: CASCDRANQPQHF.

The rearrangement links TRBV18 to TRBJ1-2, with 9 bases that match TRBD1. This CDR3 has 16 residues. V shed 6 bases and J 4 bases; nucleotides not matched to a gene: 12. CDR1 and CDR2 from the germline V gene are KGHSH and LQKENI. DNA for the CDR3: TGTGCCAGCTCCCGGGACAGGGCAATAGGGGGCTATGGCTACACCTTC. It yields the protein CASSRDRAIGGYGYTF. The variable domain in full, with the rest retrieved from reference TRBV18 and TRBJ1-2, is NAGVMQNPRHLVRRRGQEARLRCSPMKGHSHVYWYRQLPEEGLKFMVYLQKENIIDESGMPKERFSAEFPKEGPSILRIQQVVRGDSAAYFCASSRDRAIGGYGYTFGSGTRLTVV.

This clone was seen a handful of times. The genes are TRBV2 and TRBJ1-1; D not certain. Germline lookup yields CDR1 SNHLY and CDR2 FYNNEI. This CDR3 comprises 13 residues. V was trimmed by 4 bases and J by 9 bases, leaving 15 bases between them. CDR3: CASSVAPIPKAFF. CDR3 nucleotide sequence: TGTGCCAGCAGTGTGGCTCCAATTCCCAAAGCTTTCTTT.

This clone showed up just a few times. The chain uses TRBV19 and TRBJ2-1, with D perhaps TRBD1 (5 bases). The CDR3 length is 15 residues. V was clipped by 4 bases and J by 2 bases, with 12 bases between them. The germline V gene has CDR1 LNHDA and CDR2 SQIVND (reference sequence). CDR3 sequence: CASSSRVLAYNEQFF. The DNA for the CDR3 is TGTGCCAGTAGTAGCAGGGTCCTGGCCTACAATGAGCAGTTCTTC.

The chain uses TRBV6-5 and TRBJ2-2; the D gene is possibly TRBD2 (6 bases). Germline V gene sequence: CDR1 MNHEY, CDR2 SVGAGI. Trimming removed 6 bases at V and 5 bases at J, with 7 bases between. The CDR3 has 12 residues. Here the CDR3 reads CASSRETGELFF. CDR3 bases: TGTGCCAGCAGCCGGGAGACCGGGGAGCTGTTTTTT.

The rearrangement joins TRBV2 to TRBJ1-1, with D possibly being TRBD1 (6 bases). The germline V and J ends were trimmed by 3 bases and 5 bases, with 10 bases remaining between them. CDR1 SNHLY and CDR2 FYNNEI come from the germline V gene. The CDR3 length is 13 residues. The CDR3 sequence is CASSDLGGTEAFF. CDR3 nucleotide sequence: TGTGCCAGCAGTGACTTAGGGGGAACTGAAGCTTTCTTT.

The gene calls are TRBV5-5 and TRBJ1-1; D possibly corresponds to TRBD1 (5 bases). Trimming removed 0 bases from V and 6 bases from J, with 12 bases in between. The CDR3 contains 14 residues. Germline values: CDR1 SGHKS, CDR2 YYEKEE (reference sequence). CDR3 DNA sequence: TGTGCCAGCAGCTTGGTAGCCAGGGTAGCTGAAGCTTTCTTT. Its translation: CASSLVARVAEAFF.

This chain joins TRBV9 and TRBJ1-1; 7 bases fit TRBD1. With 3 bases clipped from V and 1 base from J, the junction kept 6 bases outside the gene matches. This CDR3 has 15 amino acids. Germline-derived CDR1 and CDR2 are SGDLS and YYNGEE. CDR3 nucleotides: TGTGCCAGCAGCGCACAGGGGCTGGGGAACACTGAAGCTTTCTTT. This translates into CASSAQGLGNTEAFF.

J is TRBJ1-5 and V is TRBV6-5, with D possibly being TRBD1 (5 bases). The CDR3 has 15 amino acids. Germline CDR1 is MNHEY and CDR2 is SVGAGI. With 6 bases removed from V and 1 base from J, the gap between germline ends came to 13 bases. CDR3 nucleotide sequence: TGTGCCAGCAGGCCAGGGATGACGAGCAATCAGCCCCAGCATTTT. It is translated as CASRPGMTSNQPQHF.

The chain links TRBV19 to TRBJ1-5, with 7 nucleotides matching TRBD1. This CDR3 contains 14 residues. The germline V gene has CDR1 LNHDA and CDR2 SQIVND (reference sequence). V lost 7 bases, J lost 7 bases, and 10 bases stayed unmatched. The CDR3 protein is CASMPDRSRQPQHF. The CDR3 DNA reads TGTGCCAGTATGCCGGACAGGAGCAGGCAGCCCCAGCATTTT.

The CDR3 DNA reads TGTGCCAGCAGCTTGTACAGGGATCATATTCAGCCCCAGCATTTT. This codes for CASSLYRDHIQPQHF. The chain employs TRBV7-8 and TRBJ1-5, with a possible D match to TRBD1 (6 bases). This CDR3 is 15 amino acids long. CDR1 SGHVS and CDR2 FQNEAQ come from the germline V gene. Trimming took 3 bases from V and 6 from J, leaving 15 bases between them.

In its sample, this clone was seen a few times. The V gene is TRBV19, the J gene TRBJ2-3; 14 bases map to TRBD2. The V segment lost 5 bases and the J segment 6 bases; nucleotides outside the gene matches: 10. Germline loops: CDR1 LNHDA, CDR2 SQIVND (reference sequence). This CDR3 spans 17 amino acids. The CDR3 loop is CASSAPGLAGVRDTQYF. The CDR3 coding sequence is TGTGCCAGTAGTGCTCCGGGACTAGCGGGGGTGAGGGATACGCAGTATTTT.

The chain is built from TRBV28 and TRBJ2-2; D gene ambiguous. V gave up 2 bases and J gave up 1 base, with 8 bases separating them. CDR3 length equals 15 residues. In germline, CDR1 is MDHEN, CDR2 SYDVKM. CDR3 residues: CASSLMRLNTGELFF. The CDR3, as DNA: TGTGCCAGCAGTTTAATGCGTTTGAACACCGGGGAGCTGTTTTTT.

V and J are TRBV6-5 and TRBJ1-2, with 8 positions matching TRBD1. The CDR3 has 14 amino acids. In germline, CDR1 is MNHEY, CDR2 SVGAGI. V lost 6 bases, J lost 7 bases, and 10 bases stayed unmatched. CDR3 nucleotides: TGTGCCAGCAGCACAGGACAGGGCCTTGGTGGCTACACCTTC. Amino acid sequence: CASSTGQGLGGYTF.

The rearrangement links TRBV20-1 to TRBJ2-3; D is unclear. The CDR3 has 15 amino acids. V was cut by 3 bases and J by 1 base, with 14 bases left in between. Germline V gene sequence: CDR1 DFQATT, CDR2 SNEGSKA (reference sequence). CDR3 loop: CSASGRPSGTDTQYF. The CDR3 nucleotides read TGCAGTGCTAGTGGTCGCCCCAGCGGCACAGATACGCAGTATTTT.

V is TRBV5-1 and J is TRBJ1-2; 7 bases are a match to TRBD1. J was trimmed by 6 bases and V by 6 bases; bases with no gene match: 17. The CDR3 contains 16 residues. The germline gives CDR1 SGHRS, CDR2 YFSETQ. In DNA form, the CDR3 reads TGCGCCAGCACCCCGCTGGGACAGAAATTCGACGATGGCTACACCTTC. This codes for CASTPLGQKFDDGYTF.

CDR3 sequence: CASSLFSGGLTGELFF. The CDR3 nucleotides are TGTGCCAGCAGCCTATTCAGCGGGGGGCTCACCGGGGAGCTGTTTTTT. This chain uses TRBV3-1 (or the pseudogene TRBV3-2) with TRBJ2-2; 9 bases match TRBD2. The CDR3 consists of 16 residues. After removal of 4 bases from V and 4 bases from J, the junction contained 7 bases not matched to a gene. The germline gives CDR1 LGHDT, CDR2 YNNKEL (reference sequence).

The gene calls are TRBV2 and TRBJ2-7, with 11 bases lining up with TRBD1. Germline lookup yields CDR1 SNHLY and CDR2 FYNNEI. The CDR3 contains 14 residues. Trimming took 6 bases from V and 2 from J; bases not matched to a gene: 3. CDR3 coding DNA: TGTGCCAGCAGGCTGGGACAGGGGGCCTACGAGCAGTACTTC. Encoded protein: CASRLGQGAYEQYF. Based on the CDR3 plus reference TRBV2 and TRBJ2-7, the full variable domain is EPEVTQTPSHQVTQMGQEVILRCVPISNHLYFYWYRQILGQKVEFLVSFYNNEISEKSEIFDDQFSVERPDGSNFTLKIRSTKLEDSAMYFCASRLGQGAYEQYFGPGTRLTVT.

The CDR3 spells CASSLADLGGSGNTIYF. CDR3 sequence (DNA): TGCGCCAGCAGCTTGGCCGACCTCGGCGGCTCTGGAAACACCATATATTTT. The chain links TRBV5-1 to TRBJ1-3; D is uncertain. Trimming cost V 0 bases and J 0 bases, with 13 bases left between them. This CDR3 is 17 amino acids long. Germline V gene sequence: CDR1 SGHRS, CDR2 YFSETQ.